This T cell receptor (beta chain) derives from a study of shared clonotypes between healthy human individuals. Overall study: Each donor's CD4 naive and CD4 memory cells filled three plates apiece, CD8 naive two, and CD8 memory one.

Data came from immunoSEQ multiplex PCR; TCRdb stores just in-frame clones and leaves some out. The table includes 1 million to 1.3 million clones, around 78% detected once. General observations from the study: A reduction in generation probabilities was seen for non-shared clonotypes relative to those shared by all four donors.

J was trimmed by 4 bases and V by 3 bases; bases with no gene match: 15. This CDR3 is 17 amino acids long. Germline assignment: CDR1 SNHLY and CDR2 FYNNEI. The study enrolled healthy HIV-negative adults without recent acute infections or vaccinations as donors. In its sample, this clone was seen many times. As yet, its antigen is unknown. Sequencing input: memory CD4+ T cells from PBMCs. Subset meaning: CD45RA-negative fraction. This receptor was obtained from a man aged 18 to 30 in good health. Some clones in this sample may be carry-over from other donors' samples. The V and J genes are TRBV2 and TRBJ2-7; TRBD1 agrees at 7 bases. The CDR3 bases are TGTGCCAGCAGTGATTCCTCCGGGACAGTACCTTCTTACGAGCAGTACTTC. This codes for CASSDSSGTVPSYEQYF.